This T cell receptor beta chain was found in a study of shared clonotypes between healthy human individuals. Study summary: Each donor's CD8 memory used one plate, CD8 naive two, each CD4 subset three. Study-wide points: In a few donors, approximately 5% of naive CD4 clonotypes appeared in common. Donor clonotype sharing was expected to depend on sequencing depth. Non-shared clonotypes were found to have lower generation probabilities than the clonotypes that were shared by all four of the sorted-subset donors.

With respect to this clone: What it binds is not known.

Germline V gene sequence: CDR1 MDHEN, CDR2 SYDVKM. The J segment lost 5 bases and the V segment lost 5 bases, leaving 8 bases of the junction unmatched. CDR3 length equals 16 residues. Repertoires were generated with immunoSEQ multiplex PCR, while TCRdb's copy carries only in-frame clones and drops some. The data show under 550,000 clones, around 96% seen once. This TCR was recovered from a woman in her twenties or thirties in good health. The rearrangement uses TRBV28 and TRBJ1-6, with 8 nucleotides matching TRBD1. The sample consisted of naive CD4+ T cells sorted from blood. This sample's subset: CD45RA+ positively selected. CDR3 sequence: CASSVHPGQDNSPLHF. Here the CDR3 DNA reads TGTGCCAGCAGTGTCCACCCGGGACAGGATAATTCACCCCTCCACTTT.